The rows below give T cell receptor beta chains drawn from one sample of a study of OX40 agonist ivuxolimab in advanced cancers. The data were produced by immunoSEQ multiplex PCR, yet TCRdb's version contains in-frame clones alone and is incomplete. The sample consists of over 50,000 clones, about four fifths of them appearing once. The sequencing used CD4+ or CD8+ T cells sorted from blood, collected in a trial of the OX40 agonist ivuxolimab. These receptors originate from an adult with an advanced solid tumor such as melanoma, head and neck, liver or kidney cancer. CDR3s include the opening cysteine and the closing phenylalanine or tryptophan.

>TRBJ2-5|TRBV11-2
CASSFGSLADQETQYF
>TRBJ2-7|TRBV27
CASSYEQYF
>TRBJ2-3|TRBV23-1
CASPGYGVSLSTDTQYF
>TRBJ2-5|TRBV11-3
CASSSRDQETQYF
>TRBJ2-7|TRBV29-1
CSVGGTGSEQYF
>TRBJ1-2|TRBV5-5
CASSFDGGDGYTF
>TRBJ2-1|TRBV2
CASSFTNDEQFF
>TRBJ2-5|TRBV7-9
CASSPKDRVGKTQYF
>TRBJ2-3|TRBV19
CASSIQPTDTQYF
>TRBJ1-2|TRBV19
CASSKDRVSYGYTF
>TRBJ2-5|TRBV7-3
CASSPGGAGLETQYF
>TRBJ2-3|TRBV18
CASSPLVQADTQYF
>TRBJ2-5|TRBV6-5
CASSASEETQYF
>TRBJ1-2|TRBV19
CASISPAGGGYTF
>TRBJ2-7|TRBV6-1
CASQGRSSYEQYF
>TRBJ2-3|TRBV5-1
CASSLGTSRVTDTQYF
>TRBJ2-3|TRBV27
CASSPRGRYTQYF